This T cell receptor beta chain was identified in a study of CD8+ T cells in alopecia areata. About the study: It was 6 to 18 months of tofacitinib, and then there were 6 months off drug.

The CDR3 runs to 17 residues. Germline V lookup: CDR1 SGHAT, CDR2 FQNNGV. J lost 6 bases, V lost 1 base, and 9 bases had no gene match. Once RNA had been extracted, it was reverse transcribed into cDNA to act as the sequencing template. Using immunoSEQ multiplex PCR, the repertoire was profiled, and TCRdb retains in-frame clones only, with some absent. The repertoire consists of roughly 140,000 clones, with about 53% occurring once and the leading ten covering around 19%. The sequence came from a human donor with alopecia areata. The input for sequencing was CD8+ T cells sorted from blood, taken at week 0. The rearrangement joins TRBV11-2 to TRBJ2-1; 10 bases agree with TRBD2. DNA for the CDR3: TGTGCCAGCAGCTTAGCAGCGGGGGGGCACGGTTTCAATGAGCAGTTCTTC. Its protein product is CASSLAAGGHGFNEQFF.